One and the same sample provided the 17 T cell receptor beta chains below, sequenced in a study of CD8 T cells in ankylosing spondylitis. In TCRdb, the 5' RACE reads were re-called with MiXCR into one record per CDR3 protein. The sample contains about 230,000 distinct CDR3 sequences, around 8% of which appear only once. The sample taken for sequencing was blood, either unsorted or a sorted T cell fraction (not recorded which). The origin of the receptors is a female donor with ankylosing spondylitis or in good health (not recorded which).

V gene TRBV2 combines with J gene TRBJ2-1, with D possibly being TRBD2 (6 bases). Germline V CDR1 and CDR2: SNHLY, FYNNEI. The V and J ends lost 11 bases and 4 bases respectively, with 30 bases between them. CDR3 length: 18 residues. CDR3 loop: CAFCPGAAGLSLYNEQFF. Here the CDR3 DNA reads TGTGCCTTCTGCCCTGGGGCAGCGGGTCTTTCTTTGTACAATGAGCAGTTCTTC.

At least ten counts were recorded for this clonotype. The CDR3 region has the DNA TGTGCCAGTAGAGGGACAGGGACTAACACTGAAGCTTTCTTT. Its protein is CASRGTGTNTEAFF. This chain links TRBV19 with TRBJ1-1; 9 bases line up with TRBD1. The CDR3 loop spans 14 amino acids. Germline lookup yields CDR1 LNHDA and CDR2 SQIVND (reference sequence). V trimming: 6 bases; J trimming: 2 bases; junction bases outside the gene matches: 4.

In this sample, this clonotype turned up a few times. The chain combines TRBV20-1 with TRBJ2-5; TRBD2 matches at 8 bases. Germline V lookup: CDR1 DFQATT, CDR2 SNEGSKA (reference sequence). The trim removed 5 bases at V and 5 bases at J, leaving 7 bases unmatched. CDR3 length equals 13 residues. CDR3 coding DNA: TGCAGTGCTCCTCGGGAGGGCAGGGAGACCCAGTACTTC. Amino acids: CSAPREGRETQYF.

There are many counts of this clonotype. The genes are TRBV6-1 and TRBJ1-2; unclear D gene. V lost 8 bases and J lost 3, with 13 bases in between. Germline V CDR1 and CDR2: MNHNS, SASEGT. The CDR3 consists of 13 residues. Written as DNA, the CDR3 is TGTGCCAGCGGCCCGGGAGAGCACTATGGCTACACCTTC. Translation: CASGPGEHYGYTF.

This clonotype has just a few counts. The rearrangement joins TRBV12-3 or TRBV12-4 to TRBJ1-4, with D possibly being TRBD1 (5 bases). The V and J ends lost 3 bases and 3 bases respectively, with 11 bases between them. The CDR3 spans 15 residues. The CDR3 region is CASSFQDTPNEKLFF. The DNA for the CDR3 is TGTGCCAGCAGTTTTCAGGACACCCCTAATGAAAAACTGTTTTTT.

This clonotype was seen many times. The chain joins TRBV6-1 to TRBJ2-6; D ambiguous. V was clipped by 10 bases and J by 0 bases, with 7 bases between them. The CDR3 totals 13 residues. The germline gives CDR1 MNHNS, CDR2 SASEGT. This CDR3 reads CATHSSGANVLTF. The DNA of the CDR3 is TGTGCCACCCACAGCTCTGGGGCCAACGTCCTGACTTTC.

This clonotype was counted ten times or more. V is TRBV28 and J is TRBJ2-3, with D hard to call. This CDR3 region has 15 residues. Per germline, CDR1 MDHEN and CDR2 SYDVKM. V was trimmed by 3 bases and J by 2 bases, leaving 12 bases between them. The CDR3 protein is CASSFPPADTDTQYF. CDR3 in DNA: TGTGCCAGCAGTTTCCCCCCGGCGGACACAGATACGCAGTATTTT.

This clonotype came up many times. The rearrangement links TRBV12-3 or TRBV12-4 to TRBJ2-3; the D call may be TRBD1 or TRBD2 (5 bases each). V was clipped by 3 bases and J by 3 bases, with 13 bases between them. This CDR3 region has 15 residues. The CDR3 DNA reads TGTGCCAGCAGTTTGGCCGTGGGGGTTACAGATACGCAGTATTTT. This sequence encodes CASSLAVGVTDTQYF.

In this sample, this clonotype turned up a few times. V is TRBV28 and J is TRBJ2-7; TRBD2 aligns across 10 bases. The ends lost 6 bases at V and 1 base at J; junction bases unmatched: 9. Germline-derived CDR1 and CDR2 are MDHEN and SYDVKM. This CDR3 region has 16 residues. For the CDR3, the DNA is TGTGCCAGCAGCTCCCATCTAGCGGGAGCTTCCTACGAGCAGTACTTC. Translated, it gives CASSSHLAGASYEQYF.

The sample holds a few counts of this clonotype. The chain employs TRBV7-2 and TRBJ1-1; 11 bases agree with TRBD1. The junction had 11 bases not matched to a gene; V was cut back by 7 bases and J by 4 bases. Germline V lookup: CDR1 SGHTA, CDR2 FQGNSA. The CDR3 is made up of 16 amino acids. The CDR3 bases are TGTGCCAGCATGGTAGACCGGACAGGGGGCCGCACTGAAGCTTTCTTT. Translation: CASMVDRTGGRTEAFF.

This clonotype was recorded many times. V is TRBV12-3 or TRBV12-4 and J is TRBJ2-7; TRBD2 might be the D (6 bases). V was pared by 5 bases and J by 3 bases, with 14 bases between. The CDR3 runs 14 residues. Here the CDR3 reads CASSRQSGGYEQYF. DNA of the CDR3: TGTGCCAGCAGTCGACAGTCCGGGGGCTACGAGCAGTACTTC.

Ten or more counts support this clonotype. The CDR3 region is CASSLRVSDTQYF. In DNA form, the CDR3 reads TGTGCCAGCAGCTTGCGAGTCTCAGATACGCAGTATTTT. V usage is TRBV5-6 and J usage is TRBJ2-3; D remains unclear. This CDR3 is built from 13 residues. The V gene's germline CDR1 is SGHDT and CDR2 YYEEEE. The V gene lost 1 base and the J gene lost 4 bases, with 7 bases spanning the gap.

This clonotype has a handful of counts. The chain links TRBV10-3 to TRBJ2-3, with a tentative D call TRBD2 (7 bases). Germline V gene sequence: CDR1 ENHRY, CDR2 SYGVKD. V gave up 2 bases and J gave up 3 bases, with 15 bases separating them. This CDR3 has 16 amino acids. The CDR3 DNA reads TGTGCCATCAGTGAGCCGAGGGGGGGAACGACAGATACGCAGTATTTT. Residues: CAISEPRGGTTDTQYF.

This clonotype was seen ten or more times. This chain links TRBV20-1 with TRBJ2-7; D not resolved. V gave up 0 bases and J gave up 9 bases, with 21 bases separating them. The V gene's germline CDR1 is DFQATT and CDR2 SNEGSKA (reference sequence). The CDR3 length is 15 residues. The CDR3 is CSARDSLQRFPWQYF. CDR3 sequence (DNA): TGCAGTGCTAGAGATTCCCTCCAACGCTTTCCCTGGCAGTACTTC.

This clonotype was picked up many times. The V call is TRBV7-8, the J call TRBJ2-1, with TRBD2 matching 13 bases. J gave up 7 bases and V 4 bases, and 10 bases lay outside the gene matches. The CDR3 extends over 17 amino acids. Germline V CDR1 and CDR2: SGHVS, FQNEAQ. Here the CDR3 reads CASSSGTSGVSWNEQFF. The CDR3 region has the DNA TGTGCCAGCAGCTCCGGGACTAGCGGGGTAAGCTGGAATGAGCAGTTCTTC.

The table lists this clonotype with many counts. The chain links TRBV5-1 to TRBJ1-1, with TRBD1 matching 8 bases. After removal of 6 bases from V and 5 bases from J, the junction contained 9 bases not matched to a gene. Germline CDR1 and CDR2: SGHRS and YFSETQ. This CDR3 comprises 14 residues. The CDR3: CASTWTGQGTEAFF. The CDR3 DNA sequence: TGCGCCAGCACCTGGACAGGGCAGGGTACTGAAGCTTTCTTT.

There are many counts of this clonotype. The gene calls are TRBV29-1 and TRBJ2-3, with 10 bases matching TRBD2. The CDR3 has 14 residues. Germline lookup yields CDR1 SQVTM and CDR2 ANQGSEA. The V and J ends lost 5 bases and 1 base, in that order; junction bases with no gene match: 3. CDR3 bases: TGCAGCGTTTCCGGGACTAGCGGCACAGATACGCAGTATTTT. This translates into CSVSGTSGTDTQYF.